The clone carrying this TCR beta chain was counted only a few times. Antigen specificity is unknown. The TCRbeta library incorporated unique molecular identifiers. MiXCR, applied by TCRdb to the PCR reads, yields one record per CDR3 protein. The table has over 45,000 distinct CDR3 sequences, approximately 6% seen once; the top ten hold roughly 30%. Germline lookup yields CDR1 MDHEN and CDR2 SYDVKM. Trimming pared 2 bases from V and 6 bases from J, leaving 21 bases between. This CDR3 region has 17 residues. The data belong to a study of T-cell reconstitution after alpha-beta-depleted transplantation in children. Findings of the study overall: Surviving recipient T cells and thymic progenitors produced the high day-60 TCRbeta diversity seen in some patients. At the one-year point after transplant, T-cell counts and TCRbeta diversity were found to come mostly from T cells that had been newly produced. About two months after transplant, alpha-beta T cells reportedly came from several hundred expanded graft clones.

Sequenced here: PBMCs, mostly from graft donor cells, sampled 60 days after TCRalphabeta/CD19-depleted stem cell transplant. The gene calls are TRBV28 and TRBJ2-3; weak D call: TRBD2 (6 bases). The sequence was obtained from a female patient younger than 10 who had a stem cell transplant for aplastic anemia, so the T cells may come from the graft donor. The DNA of the CDR3 is TGTGCCAGCAGTTTAGGCCGACGGGAGAGACCTCCGGATACGCAGTATTTT. Protein sequence: CASSLGRRERPPDTQYF.